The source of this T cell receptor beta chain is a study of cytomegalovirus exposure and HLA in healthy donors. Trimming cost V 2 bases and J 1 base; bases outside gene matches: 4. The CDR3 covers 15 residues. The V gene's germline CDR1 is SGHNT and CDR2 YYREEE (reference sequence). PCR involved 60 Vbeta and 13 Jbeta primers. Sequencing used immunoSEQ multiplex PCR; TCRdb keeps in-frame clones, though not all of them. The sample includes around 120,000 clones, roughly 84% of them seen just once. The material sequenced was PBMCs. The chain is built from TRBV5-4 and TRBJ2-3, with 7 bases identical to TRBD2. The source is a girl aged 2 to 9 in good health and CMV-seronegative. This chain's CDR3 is CASSLGAGGTDTQYF. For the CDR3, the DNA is TGTGCCAGCAGCTTAGGCGCGGGAGGCACAGATACGCAGTATTTT.